The T cell receptor beta chain under discussion was sequenced for a study of monozygotic twins with inflammatory bowel disease. Findings of the study overall: In these data, no single strong IBD-associated signal or clonotype received support. No repertoire similarity difference was seen between concordant and discordant twins; power was possibly limited.

CDR3 length equals 16 residues. Per germline, CDR1 LGHDT and CDR2 YNNKEL (reference sequence). Reanalyzing the 5' RACE reads, TCRdb keeps one entry per CDR3 protein, without DNA. Recorded for this sample: roughly 300,000 distinct CDR3 sequences. In the case of this clonotype: What it recognizes is unknown.

The source material was blood. This receptor was taken from a human donor with ulcerative colitis or Crohn's disease, or a healthy co-twin of an affected twin (not recorded which). This sequence joins TRBV3-1 and TRBJ2-7; the TCRdb D gene call, TRBD1, has no DNA to confirm it. The CDR3: CASSPRERTGAYEQYF.